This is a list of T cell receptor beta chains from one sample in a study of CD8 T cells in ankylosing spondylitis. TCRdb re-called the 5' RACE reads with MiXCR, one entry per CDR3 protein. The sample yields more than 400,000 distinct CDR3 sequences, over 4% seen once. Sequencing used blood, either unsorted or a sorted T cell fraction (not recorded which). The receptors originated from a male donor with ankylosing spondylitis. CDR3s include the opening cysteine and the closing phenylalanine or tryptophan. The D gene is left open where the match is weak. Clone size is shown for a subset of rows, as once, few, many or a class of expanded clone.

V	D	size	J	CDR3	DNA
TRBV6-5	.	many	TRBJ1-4	CASSYSTVNEKLFF	TGTGCCAGCAGTTACTCGACTGTTAATGAAAAACTGTTTTTT
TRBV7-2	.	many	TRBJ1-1	CASSFVRRNTEAFF	TGTGCCAGCAGCTTTGTGCGGAGAAACACTGAAGCTTTCTTT
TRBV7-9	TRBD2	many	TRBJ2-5	CASSRRLSGRFETQYF	TGTGCCAGCAGCCGACGACTGAGCGGGAGGTTCGAGACCCAGTACTTC
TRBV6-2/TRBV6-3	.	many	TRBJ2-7	CASLDSFEQYF	TGTGCCAGCCTGGACTCTTTCGAGCAGTACTTC
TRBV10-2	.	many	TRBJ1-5	CASKQGNQPQHF	TGCGCCAGCAAACAGGGTAATCAGCCCCAGCATTTT
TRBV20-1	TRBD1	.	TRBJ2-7	CSAGQGLDYEQYF	TGCAGTGCTGGACAGGGGTTGGACTACGAGCAGTACTTC
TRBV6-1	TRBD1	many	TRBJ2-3	CASRRDLGGGTQYF	TGTGCCAGCAGGAGAGATTTAGGGGGCGGTACGCAGTATTTT
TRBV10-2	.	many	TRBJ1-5	CASRLRINQPQHF	TGCGCCAGTAGACTGCGGATCAATCAGCCCCAGCATTTT
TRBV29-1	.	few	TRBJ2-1	CSVVGGRRGNRDEQFF	TGCAGCGTTGTAGGAGGCCGCCGGGGCAATCGGGATGAGCAGTTCTTC
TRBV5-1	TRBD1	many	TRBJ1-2	CASSQGTGEEFYGYTF	TGCGCCAGCAGCCAGGGGACAGGTGAAGAATTCTATGGCTACACCTTC
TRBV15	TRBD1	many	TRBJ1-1	CATSRSRQGSTEAFF	TGTGCCACCAGCAGATCAAGACAGGGAAGTACTGAAGCTTTCTTT
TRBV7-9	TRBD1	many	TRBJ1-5	CASSRDRGHQPQHF	TGTGCCAGCAGCCGGGACAGGGGGCATCAGCCCCAGCATTTT
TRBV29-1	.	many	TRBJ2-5	CSVERNLRETQYF	TGCAGCGTTGAAAGGAACCTCCGGGAGACCCAGTACTTC
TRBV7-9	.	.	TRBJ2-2	CASSKQVGTGELFF	TGTGCCAGCAGCAAACAGGTTGGCACCGGGGAGCTGTTTTTT
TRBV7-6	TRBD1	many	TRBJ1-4	CASSPQGTFEKLFF	TGTGCCAGCAGCCCACAGGGGACATTCGAAAAACTGTTTTTT
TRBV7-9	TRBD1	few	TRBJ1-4	CASSLAGQVLSGEKLFF	TGTGCCAGCAGCTTAGCAGGACAGGTTCTCTCAGGAGAAAAACTGTTTTTT
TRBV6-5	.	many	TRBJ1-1	CASSYTGMNTEAFF	TGTGCCAGCAGTTACACAGGAATGAACACTGAAGCTTTCTTT
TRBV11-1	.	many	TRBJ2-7	CASSYKGLEQYF	TGTGCCAGCAGCTACAAGGGGCTCGAGCAGTACTTC
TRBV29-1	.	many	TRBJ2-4	CSVEEKNIQYF	TGCAGCGTTGAGGAAAAAAACATTCAGTACTTC
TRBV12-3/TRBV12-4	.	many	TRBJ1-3	CASRGETGNTIYF	TGTGCCAGCAGAGGGGAAACCGGAAACACCATATATTTT
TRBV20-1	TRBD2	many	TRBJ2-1	CSAQFLAGGQLTYNEQFF	TGCAGTGCACAATTTCTAGCGGGGGGACAACTTACCTACAATGAGCAGTTCTTC
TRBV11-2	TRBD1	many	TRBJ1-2	CASSLGFKGARSGYTF	TGTGCCAGCAGCTTAGGGTTTAAGGGGGCACGGAGTGGCTACACCTTC
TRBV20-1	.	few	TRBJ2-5	CSAIKLGEPQETQYF	TGCAGTGCTATTAAGTTGGGAGAACCTCAAGAGACCCAGTACTTC
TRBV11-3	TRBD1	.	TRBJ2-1	CASSLGGDRGLYNEQFF	TGTGCCAGCAGCTTAGGGGGGGACAGGGGCCTCTACAATGAGCAGTTCTTC